The 22 T cell receptor beta chains presented below share a single source sample, sequenced in a study of shared clonotypes between healthy human individuals (dated by TCRdb to about 2020). CD8 naive samples were CD45RO-negative cells positively selected for CCR7, giving a CD45RA+CCR7+ population that excluded TemRA cells. The library was produced with the immunoSEQ multiplex PCR assay. This immuneACCESS table, as held by TCRdb, lists in-frame sequences with V and J called but not all clones. Of the missing ones, under half trace to an unresolved V gene in checked studies; the others have no known cause. The table for this sample lists nearly 2 million clones; about 95% of them were counted only once. The ten largest account for more than 0.9% of the sample. The sample taken for sequencing was naive CD8+ T cells sorted from blood. According to the study, the label for this sample's cell subset or site signals: CD45RA+CCR7+. The receptors shown here come from a man in his late teens or twenties in good health.

The chain is built from TRBV7-9 and TRBJ2-5; perhaps TRBD2 as D (6 bases). The CDR3 spans 18 residues. V lost 4 bases to trimming and J lost 5 bases, with 26 bases between them. From germline, CDR1 is SEHNR and CDR2 FQNEAQ (reference sequence). CDR3 in amino acids: CASSSKQGYGDGGETQYF. The CDR3 nucleotides are TGTGCCAGCAGCTCCAAACAAGGATACGGGGACGGAGGGGAGACCCAGTACTTC.

This clone was observed a handful of times. The CDR3 DNA follows: TGTGCCATCAGTGAACCGGCAGATAATTCACCCCTCCACTTT. As protein: CAISEPADNSPLHF. The chain joins TRBV10-3 to TRBJ1-6; D is unresolved. CDR3 length: 14 amino acids. Per germline, CDR1 ENHRY and CDR2 SYGVKD. V was trimmed by 3 bases and J by 5 bases, leaving 8 bases between them.

Comments on this clone: Other DNA sequences in this specimen translate into the identical CDR3. The chain is built from TRBV19 and TRBJ2-7; TRBD2 is a possible D gene (6 bases). Per germline, CDR1 LNHDA and CDR2 SQIVND (reference sequence). V was shortened by 5 bases and J by 3 bases, with 14 bases between the two germline ends. There are 14 residues in the CDR3. The CDR3 sequence is CASSPGTGDYEQYF. The CDR3 nucleotides are TGTGCCAGTAGTCCCGGGACGGGAGACTACGAGCAGTACTTC.

The chain joins TRBV10-2 to TRBJ2-7, with D unresolved. V gave up 5 bases and J gave up 4 bases, with 6 bases separating them. There are 11 residues in the CDR3. Germline loops: CDR1 WSHSY, CDR2 SAAADI. The CDR3 protein is CASSTYYEQYF. The CDR3 DNA sequence: TGCGCCAGCAGTACTTATTACGAGCAGTACTTC.

In this sample, this clone turned up once. For the CDR3, the DNA is TGTGCCAGCAGCTTGGAGTCCGTTTCCTACGAGCAGTACTTC. Translating gives CASSLESVSYEQYF. The V gene is TRBV5-6, the J gene TRBJ2-7; no clear D. CDR3 length equals 14 residues. V was pared by 0 bases and J by 1 base, with 8 bases between. CDR1 and CDR2 from the germline V gene are SGHDT and YYEEEE. Complete variable domain (other parts from reference TRBV5-6 and TRBJ2-7): DAGVTQSPTHLIKTRGQQVTLRCSPKSGHDTVSWYQQALGQGPQFIFQYYEEEERQRGNFPDRFSGHQFPNYSSELNVNALLLGDSALYLCASSLESVSYEQYFGPGTRLTVT.

The V call is TRBV7-9, the J call TRBJ2-7; 11 bases are a match to TRBD2. Germline lookup yields CDR1 SEHNR and CDR2 FQNEAQ (reference sequence). The CDR3 is 13 residues long. V gave up 4 bases and J gave up 7 bases; unmatched junction bases: 3. DNA of the CDR3: TGTGCCAGCAGCTATGGACTAGCGGGTGAGCAGTACTTC. Its protein product is CASSYGLAGEQYF.

V usage is TRBV19 and J usage is TRBJ1-5; D unclear. Germline V gives CDR1 LNHDA, CDR2 SQIVND (reference sequence). Trimming stripped 5 bases from V and 0 bases from J, with 11 bases between. The CDR3 length is 15 residues. Here the CDR3 reads CASSVDGYSNQPQHF. The CDR3 nucleotides read TGTGCCAGTAGTGTGGACGGTTATAGCAATCAGCCCCAGCATTTT.

The rearrangement uses TRBV27 and TRBJ1-2; 7 bases are a match to TRBD1. Looked up from germline, CDR1 is MNHEY and CDR2 is SMNVEV (reference sequence). This CDR3 spans 15 amino acids. The V and J ends lost 5 bases and 3 bases, in that order; junction bases with no gene match: 9. CDR3 DNA: TGTGCCAGCAGTCCCTTGGAGGGGGCGTACTATGGCTACACCTTC. Encoded protein: CASSPLEGAYYGYTF.

The V call is TRBV27, the J call TRBJ2-3, with 8 bases lining up with TRBD2. J was trimmed by 2 bases and V by 10 bases; bases with no gene match: 8. This CDR3 is built from 14 residues. Germline V gene sequence: CDR1 MNHEY, CDR2 SMNVEV (reference sequence). Here the CDR3 reads CATAVAGLTDTQYF. The CDR3 nucleotides are TGTGCCACCGCGGTAGCGGGGCTCACAGATACGCAGTATTTT.

This clone was seen once. The rearrangement uses TRBV28 and TRBJ2-7; D unclear. The CDR3 totals 12 residues. Germline loops: CDR1 MDHEN, CDR2 SYDVKM. The ends were cut back, 7 bases at V and 0 bases at J, with 7 bases in the middle. This CDR3 is CASTQFSYEQYF. As DNA, the CDR3 is TGTGCCAGCACGCAGTTCTCCTACGAGCAGTACTTC.

The CDR3 loop reads CATMDRGNTEAFF. CDR3 DNA: TGTGCCACCATGGACAGGGGAAACACTGAAGCTTTCTTT. The rearrangement joins TRBV19 to TRBJ1-1; the match to TRBD1 covers 9 bases. Germline V gene sequence: CDR1 LNHDA, CDR2 SQIVND (reference sequence). This CDR3 has 13 amino acids. Losses at the gene ends were 10 bases for V and 2 bases for J; bases not matched to a gene: 5.

V gene TRBV7-2 combines with J gene TRBJ2-1, with D perhaps TRBD1 (5 bases). This CDR3 comprises 16 residues. The germline V and J ends were trimmed by 2 bases and 5 bases, with 16 bases remaining between them. Germline V gene sequence: CDR1 SGHTA, CDR2 FQGNSA. The DNA of the CDR3 is TGTGCCAGCAGCTTATTTCAGGGTTGGTCGGACAATGAGCAGTTCTTC. Translated: CASSLFQGWSDNEQFF.

V usage is TRBV5-1 and J usage is TRBJ1-1; maybe TRBD1 (6 bases). The CDR3 covers 13 residues. Trimming took off 5 bases at V and 5 bases at J, with 13 bases between the two ends. CDR1 and CDR2 from the germline V gene are SGHRS and YFSETQ. CDR3 in amino acids: CASREGEGTEAFF. The CDR3 region has the DNA TGCGCCAGCAGGGAGGGGGAAGGGACTGAAGCTTTCTTT.

Details on this clone: Different DNA sequences within this sample yield the same CDR3. The CDR3 loop is CAWSVDSSYNEQFF. In DNA, the CDR3 is TGTGCCTGGAGTGTCGATAGCTCTTACAATGAGCAGTTCTTC. The genes are TRBV30 and TRBJ2-1; D is uncertain. The CDR3 is 14 residues long. Germline CDR1 and CDR2: GTSNPN and SVGIG (reference sequence). The V end was cut by 0 bases, the J end by 4 bases, with 10 bases between.

The chain is built from TRBV5-5 and TRBJ2-7; 9 bases are shared with TRBD2. The CDR3 contains 15 residues. Germline V CDR1 and CDR2: SGHKS, YYEKEE (reference sequence). The trim removed 2 bases at V and 3 bases at J, leaving 6 bases unmatched. Here the CDR3 reads CASSFFAGGNYEQYF. The CDR3, as DNA: TGTGCCAGCAGCTTTTTCGCGGGAGGGAACTACGAGCAGTACTTC.

V gene TRBV7-6 combines with J gene TRBJ2-3; D is perhaps TRBD2 (5 bases). The germline V and J ends were trimmed by 0 bases and 4 bases, with 14 bases remaining between them. There are 16 residues in the CDR3. Germline-derived CDR1 and CDR2 are SGHVS and FNYEAQ. The CDR3 sequence: CASSLAEVSPADTQYF. The CDR3 DNA follows: TGTGCCAGCAGCTTAGCGGAGGTTAGTCCGGCAGATACGCAGTATTTT.

V and J are TRBV6-1 and TRBJ1-5, with unresolved D. V lost 0 bases and J 7 bases, leaving 10 bases between the germline ends. Looked up from germline, CDR1 is MNHNS and CDR2 is SASEGT. This CDR3 contains 14 residues. The chain's CDR3 is CASSEARWGQPQHF. DNA of the CDR3: TGTGCCAGCAGTGAAGCGCGGTGGGGACAGCCCCAGCATTTT.

The CDR3 DNA follows: TGTGCCAGCAGTTTAGGCGTCGGGGGGGACACTGAAGCTTTCTTT. This translates into CASSLGVGGDTEAFF. The chain has TRBV27 and TRBJ1-1; D perhaps matches TRBD1 (5 bases). Germline loops: CDR1 MNHEY, CDR2 SMNVEV (reference sequence). V lost 2 bases and J 3 bases, leaving 13 bases between the germline ends. The CDR3 extends over 15 amino acids.

The chain joins TRBV13 to TRBJ2-7; maybe TRBD2 (5 bases). The V gene's germline CDR1 is PRHDT and CDR2 FYEKMQ (reference sequence). The CDR3 runs to 11 residues. V lost 8 bases, J lost 6 bases, and 11 bases lay in between. For the CDR3, the DNA is TGTGCCAGCGGCGTAGGGAGCGAGCAGTACTTC. This sequence encodes CASGVGSEQYF.

The chain is built from TRBV4-1 and TRBJ2-3; TRBD1 might be the D (6 bases). CDR1 and CDR2 (germline): MGHRA, YSYEKL. CDR3 length equals 16 residues. V lost 1 base and J lost 1, with 12 bases in between. CDR3 in amino acids: CASSQAPTGRTDTQYF. CDR3 coding DNA: TGCGCCAGCAGCCAAGCCCCGACAGGTCGCACAGATACGCAGTATTTT.

The CDR3 DNA reads TGTGCCAGCAGCTTAGATTGGACAGACGACACCGGGGAGCTGTTTTTT. Translating gives CASSLDWTDDTGELFF. The gene calls are TRBV7-6 and TRBJ2-2; D might be TRBD1 (6 bases). The germline V gene encodes CDR1 SGHVS and CDR2 FNYEAQ. The length of the CDR3 is 16 residues. V was pared by 1 base and J by 3 bases, with 12 bases between. The variable domain in full, with the rest retrieved from reference TRBV7-6 and TRBJ2-2, is GAGVSQSPRYKVTKRGQDVALRCDPISGHVSLYWYRQALGQGPEFLTYFNYEAQQDKSGLPNDRFSAERPEGSISTLTIQRTEQRDSAMYRCASSLDWTDDTGELFFGEGSRLTVL.

The chain has TRBV7-8 and TRBJ2-3; D remains unclear. In germline, CDR1 is SGHVS, CDR2 FQNEAQ. V lost 5 bases and J lost 4, with 13 bases in between. There are 14 residues in the CDR3. CDR3: CASSPPGGSDTQYF. For the CDR3, the DNA is TGTGCCAGCAGCCCCCCCGGTGGCTCAGATACGCAGTATTTT.